Each of the 7 T cell receptor beta chains below was sequenced from the same sample in a study of T cells in Graves' hyperthyroidism and ophthalmopathy. Authors of the study amplified TCR beta CDR3 regions from RNA transcripts. A set of HTBI primers served as the primers for a first-round RT-PCR of the TCR CDR3. TCRdb ran MiXCR on the multiplex PCR reads and lists one entry per CDR3 protein. The sample carries 300,000 or so distinct CDR3 sequences, about 20% recorded once. Sequenced input: blood. The origin of the receptors is a woman between 45 and 60 years old with Graves' hyperthyroidism.

Notes on this clonotype: A single base separates this from a much larger clone, so it may be a read error. The CDR3 loop reads CASSSPRTGEAFF. CDR3 DNA sequence: TGTGCCAGCAGCTCCCCCCGGACAGGCGAAGCTTTCTTT. This chain joins TRBV11-2 and TRBJ1-1; 7 bases agree with TRBD1. Per the germline V gene, CDR1 is SGHAT and CDR2 is FQNNGV. Trimming at V came to 4 bases and at J to 8 bases, leaving 7 bases not matched to a gene. This CDR3 comprises 13 residues.

This clonotype appeared a few times. The genes are TRBV12-3 or TRBV12-4 and TRBJ1-6; D remains unclear. V shed 3 bases and J shed 3 bases, with 15 bases lying between them. This CDR3 is 17 amino acids long. CDR3 region: CASSLGSSSLYNSPLHF. CDR3 sequence (DNA): TGTGCCAGCAGTTTGGGCAGCTCTAGCCTCTATAATTCACCCCTCCACTTT.

The chain uses TRBV12-3 or TRBV12-4 and TRBJ1-5, with 8 bases lining up with TRBD1. The CDR3 has 16 residues. V shed 2 bases, J shed 2 bases, and the junction held 5 bases outside the gene matches. The CDR3 region has the DNA TGTGCCAGCAGTTTATATTCGACAGGGGGCAATCAGCCCCAGCATTTT. Translated: CASSLYSTGGNQPQHF.

This clonotype turned up a few times. This sequence joins TRBV4-1 and TRBJ2-1; D is possibly TRBD2 (7 bases). The germline CDR1 and CDR2 sequences are MGHRA and YSYEKL. This CDR3 is 17 amino acids long. V lost 0 bases to trimming and J lost 4 bases, with 16 bases between them. The CDR3 DNA reads as TGCGCCAGCAGCCAAGAGTGGGGAGGGGGAATTTACAATGAGCAGTTCTTC. Amino acids: CASSQEWGGGIYNEQFF.

This clonotype was counted many times. The rearrangement joins TRBV7-2 to TRBJ2-7; 8 bases match TRBD2. The V and J ends lost 3 bases and 6 bases, in that order; junction bases with no gene match: 10. Germline CDR1 reads SGHTA; CDR2 reads FQGNSA. The CDR3 extends over 15 amino acids. The DNA of the CDR3 is TGTGCCAGCAGCTTCGGGACTAGGGAGTTGGGCGAGCAGTACTTC. Amino acid sequence: CASSFGTRELGEQYF. The full variable domain, rest sourced from reference TRBV7-2 and TRBJ2-7, is GAGVSQSPSNKVTEKGKDVELRCDPISGHTALYWYRQSLGQGLEFLIYFQGNSAPDKSGLPSDRFSAERTGGSVSTLTIQRTQQEDSAVYLCASSFGTRELGEQYFGPGTRLTVT.

V is TRBV19 and J is TRBJ1-1; a weak D match, TRBD1 (5 bases). The CDR3 length is 15 residues. Germline V CDR1 and CDR2: LNHDA, SQIVND (reference sequence). V was shortened by 3 bases and J by 1 base, with 12 bases between the two germline ends. The CDR3 loop reads CASSISRDANTEAFF. Written as DNA, the CDR3 is TGTGCCAGTAGTATTTCAAGGGACGCGAACACTGAAGCTTTCTTT.

A note on this clonotype: A much larger clone lies a single base off, so this may be a read error. The V call is TRBV2, the J call TRBJ2-7; D gene ambiguous. Germline V CDR1 and CDR2: SNHLY, FYNNEI. The CDR3 totals 11 residues. V shed 6 bases and J shed 6 bases, with 9 bases lying between them. For the CDR3, the DNA is TGTGCCAGCAGAGGGAACTGCGAGCAGTACTTC. Residues: CASRGNCEQYF.